This T cell receptor (beta chain) stems from a study of CD8 T cells in Susac syndrome (dated by TCRdb to between 2019 and 2020). With regard to the full study: The study used repertoire sequencing to test whether antigen drove CD8+ T cell activation and differentiation in Susac syndrome. Broad study findings and their caveats: The study acknowledged that relatively few individuals were included in the TCR sequencing and HLA analysis.

High-throughput TCR beta sequencing profiled peripheral blood CD8+ and CD4+ T cells from healthy donors, Susac syndrome patients and multiple sclerosis patients. The healthy donors served as controls matched for age and sex. Bulk CD8+ and CD4+ T cells were purified magnetically by negative isolation, whereas CD8+ TEMRA cells were enriched by FACS. Blood was drawn into EDTA tubes, processed within 24 hours, and PBMCs were isolated by density gradient centrifugation. PBMCs destined for TCR sequencing were cryopreserved in liquid nitrogen and later thawed in a 37 °C water bath. The sorted or isolated CD4+, CD8+ and CD8+ TEMRA cells reached a purity of at least 90%. RNA was extracted using the RNeasy kit, and about 0.5 to 1 ug of the RNA was reverse transcribed with random hexamers. The immunoSEQ multiplex PCR assay, which covers 54 Vbeta and 13 Jbeta segments, was used to amplify TCR beta CDR3 regions. To correct PCR amplification bias, a synthetic template baseline was used for both primer optimization and computational correction. The paper's data handling went like this. Only productive sequences were kept, with reads annotated to V, D and J genes according to IMGT and analyzed in immunoSEQ Analyzer. To calculate clonality, Shannon entropy was normalized by log2 of the number of productive unique sequences and then subtracted from one. Public and private clones were assessed among the 100 most prevalent clones of each patient and control. Clones were defined as Susac-specific when absent from the healthy and MS cohorts, from approximately 1,100 published viral clones and from other ImmuneACCESS disease sequences. The public sequencing data were trimmed at Q25 with fastp and processed into clonotypes with MiXCR by TCRdb, which kept only in-frame beta chains. Rows matching on CDR3 protein sequence are summarized as one entry with the most common DNA and genes. These V and J calls originate from TCRdb's pipeline instead of the authors' own analysis. The sample table shows roughly 190,000 distinct CDR3 sequences, and about 93% are seen once. The top ten clonotypes cover 0.1% of the sample.

Regarding this clonotype: Its antigen target is currently unknown. Qualities for individual bases were not recorded, and no much larger clone is one base off.

The CDR3 measures 16 amino acids from cysteine to phenylalanine. Only the CDR3 region is kept as DNA, spanning 48 bases read in frame from base 1. The V end gives up 6 bases and the J end 2 bases, leaving 11 bases in the junction not matched to a gene. According to the germline V gene, CDR1 reads MDHEN and CDR2 reads SYDVKM. The rearrangement joined TRBV28 to TRBJ2-7; 9 central nucleotides agree with TRBD1. What was sequenced was CD4+ T cells from PBMCs. This sequence originates from a human donor in good health. The DNA sequence is given as TGTGCCAGCAGCCGGCGGTCGGGACAGGGAGCCTACGAGCAGTACTTC. Its amino acids are CASSRRSGQGAYEQYF.